A few counts support the clone carrying this TCR beta chain. Its cognate antigen is unknown. The CDR3 is made up of 14 amino acids. Trimming pared 3 bases from V and 6 bases from J, leaving 17 bases between. CDR1 is DFQATT, CDR2 SNEGSKA, per germline (reference sequence). Using quantitative 5'-RACE with molecular barcodes, the authors made TCR beta libraries. TCRdb re-called the 5' RACE reads through MiXCR, storing one row per CDR3 protein. Here the sample spans a few hundred thousand distinct CDR3 sequences, about 15% being singletons. This sample was included in a study of CD8 T cells in ankylosing spondylitis. Broader study findings: Disease-linked clones were reportedly significantly enriched in matched ankylosing spondylitis synovial fluid. A motif in TCR beta, a set of eight or nine highly homologous variants, appeared characteristic of ankylosing spondylitis blood. Both synovial fluid and blood in reactive arthritis had previously been reported to carry some motif variants.

The material sequenced was blood, either unsorted or a sorted T cell fraction (not recorded which). The rearrangement links TRBV20-1 to TRBJ1-1; D is undetermined. The receptor was isolated from a male donor with ankylosing spondylitis. The CDR3 nucleotides are TGCAGTGCTAGTCCGGGGAAACGGCGGGCTGAAGCTTTCTTT. Its protein product is CSASPGKRRAEAFF.